This T cell receptor beta chain was observed in a study of T cells in Graves' hyperthyroidism and ophthalmopathy. Newly diagnosed patients aged 18 to 65 had hyperthyroidism of under 2 months' duration. The source of the PBMCs was less than 12 ml of fresh peripheral blood. V shed 1 base, J shed 14 bases, and the junction held 14 bases outside the gene matches. CDR1 and CDR2 (germline): SGHTA, FQGNSA. This CDR3 is built from 16 residues. Amplification of TCR beta CDR3 regions used RNA as the template. First-round RT-PCR targeting the TCR CDR3 was performed with the HTBI primer set. One entry per CDR3 protein, called by TCRdb with MiXCR from the multiplex PCR reads. There are 700,000 or so distinct CDR3 sequences in the sample; roughly 17% occur only once, and under 8.5% lies in the top ten. In this sample, this clonotype turned up a few times.

This chain uses TRBV7-2 with TRBJ2-3; 11 positions agree with TRBD2. This receptor was obtained from a man aged 18 to 29 with Graves' hyperthyroidism. Material: blood. CDR3 sequence (DNA): TGTGCCAGCAGCTTAGAGCGGCGGGGGACTAGCGGAGGAAGGTATTTT. Translated, it gives CASSLERRGTSGGRYF.